The clone carrying this T cell receptor (beta chain) was found a few times. This entry comes from a study of identical twins. The CDR3 contains 15 residues. From germline, CDR1 is ENHRY and CDR2 SYGVKD. Deletions cut 3 bases from V and 2 bases from J, with 11 bases between. Each CDR3 protein gets one entry after TCRdb re-called the 5' RACE reads with MiXCR. The sample lists roughly 720,000 distinct CDR3 sequences, 15% to 20% occurring once. The same sample was also studied in work on T cells expressing NK-cell markers.

V gene TRBV10-3 combines with J gene TRBJ2-1; no reliable D call. This clonotype was obtained from a woman in her late teens or twenties in good health. Sequenced material: PBMCs. CDR3 residues: CAISEGESAYNEQFF. CDR3 DNA: TGTGCCATCAGTGAAGGCGAATCAGCCTACAATGAGCAGTTCTTC.